The entry below describes one TCR beta chain. An end of the junction does not agree with germline; a read error may underlie this. The sample belongs to a study of T-cell reconstitution after alpha-beta-depleted transplantation in children. Preparation of the TCRbeta library was carried out with unique molecular identifiers. Using its own MiXCR run on the PCR reads, TCRdb lists one record per CDR3 protein. The sample consists of 500,000 to 600,000 distinct CDR3 sequences, approximately 30% of them appearing once. From germline, CDR1 is SEHNR and CDR2 FQNEAQ (reference sequence). CDR3 length: 13 amino acids.

Sequences were derived from PBMCs from the stem cell graft donor, sampled from the stem cell graft. The chain couples TRBV7-9 to TRBJ1-5; possibly TRBD1 for D (6 bases). The clonotype comes from a human donor who donated a stem cell graft to a child with aplastic anemia. CDR3 in amino acids: CASSLVDWGPQHF. CDR3 nucleotide sequence: TGTGCCAGCAGCTTGGTAGACTGGGGGCCCCAACATTTT.